This T cell receptor (beta chain) came from a study of technical replicates of blood from a handful of donors listed by TCRdb under 2017. With respect to this clone: This receptor's antigen is unknown. There are no base qualities to consult, and no much larger clone falls within one base.

Library creation used the immunoSEQ multiplex PCR assay. Not all clones reach the TCRdb copy of this immuneACCESS table, which keeps in-frame sequences only. Checked studies attribute under half of the gap to unresolved V genes and leave the rest unexplained. Here the sample has roughly 92,000 clones; around 96% occur a single time. The ten largest clones represent almost 0.35% of the sample. Reading from cysteine to phenylalanine, the CDR3 counts 12 amino acids. This entry keeps only the CDR3 DNA: 36 bases, framed from base 1. CDR1 SGHNT and CDR2 YENEEA were looked up in the germline V gene. V trim: 5 bases; J trim: 7 bases; unmatched bases: 4.

The chain uses TRBV11-3 and TRBJ1-1; 7 bases in the middle match TRBD1. This TCR came from a human donor in good health. Sequenced material: T cells isolated from PBMCs. The DNA sequence is TGTGCCAGCAGCACCTGGACAGGTGAAGCTTTCTTT. This translates into CASSTWTGEAFF.